The 20 T cell receptor beta chains in this list originate from one sample, sequenced in a study of blood T cell repertoires in COVID-19 (TCRdb year 2020). Library preparation employed the immunoSEQ multiplex PCR assay. This immuneACCESS table, as held by TCRdb, lists in-frame sequences with V and J called but not all clones. Of the missing ones, under half trace to an unresolved V gene in checked studies; the others have no known cause. Across this sample there are around 70,000 clones, with about 92% seen only once. The ten largest clones capture about 8.9% of the sample. The sequenced sample consisted of peripheral blood. These receptors came from a human donor in a cohort sampled during active COVID-19.

The rearrangement joins TRBV30 to TRBJ2-2; 7 bases match TRBD1. The germline gives CDR1 GTSNPN, CDR2 SVGIG (reference sequence). This CDR3 has 15 residues. V dropped 2 bases and J dropped 1; count of bases not matched to a gene: 4. The CDR3 coding sequence is TGTGCCTGGAGTCAGGACAGGTGGAACACCGGGGAGCTGTTTTTT. It specifies CAWSQDRWNTGELFF.

This chain links TRBV14 with TRBJ2-7; 12 bases agree with TRBD2. V gave up 0 bases and J gave up 7 bases; unmatched junction bases: 7. The germline V gene encodes CDR1 SGHDN and CDR2 FVKESK. This CDR3 contains 16 residues. CDR3 loop: CASSQDRTSGTDEQYF. Here the CDR3 DNA reads TGTGCCAGCAGCCAAGATCGGACTAGCGGGACGGATGAGCAGTACTTC.

The V gene is TRBV3-1 (or the pseudogene TRBV3-2), the J gene TRBJ2-7; D may be TRBD2 (6 bases). This CDR3 region has 15 residues. V was trimmed by 4 bases and J by 2 bases, leaving 15 bases between them. Looked up from germline, CDR1 is LGHDT and CDR2 is YNNKEL (reference sequence). The CDR3 region has the DNA TGTGCCAGCAGCCCCCCCGGGACTCTGACCTACGAGCAGTACTTC. It specifies CASSPPGTLTYEQYF.

The chain recombines TRBV6-5 with TRBJ1-6; the match to TRBD1 covers 10 bases. J lost 10 bases, V lost 4 bases, and 4 bases had no gene match. From germline, CDR1 is MNHEY and CDR2 SVGAGI. This CDR3 is built from 14 residues. The CDR3 DNA is TGTGCCAGCAGTTTTCAGACAGGGGGCTCACCCCTCCACTTT. It is translated as CASSFQTGGSPLHF.

V usage is TRBV30 and J usage is TRBJ1-5; 9 nucleotides line up with TRBD1. The CDR3 has 14 residues. V lost 2 bases to trimming and J lost 7 bases; unmatched junction nucleotides: 6. In germline, CDR1 is GTSNPN, CDR2 SVGIG (reference sequence). The chain's CDR3 is CAWSRDRAPQPQHF. In DNA, the CDR3 is TGTGCCTGGAGTCGGGACAGGGCCCCCCAGCCCCAGCATTTT.

This clone was detected once. The genes are TRBV5-5 and TRBJ2-1; 9 bases map to TRBD2. Per germline, CDR1 SGHKS and CDR2 YYEKEE (reference sequence). This CDR3 is built from 15 residues. V lost 0 bases and J lost 7; bases outside the gene matches: 5. CDR3 amino acids: CASSLDSGRRNEQFF. The DNA of the CDR3 is TGTGCCAGCAGCTTGGATAGCGGGAGAAGGAATGAGCAGTTCTTC.

The J gene is TRBJ2-7, the V gene TRBV6-2 or TRBV6-3, with D possibly TRBD2 on 6 matching bases. Trimming stripped 0 bases from V and 3 bases from J, with 9 bases between. Germline assignment: CDR1 MNHEY and CDR2 SVGEGT. There are 14 residues in the CDR3. The CDR3 is CASSYSGLLYEQYF. The DNA for the CDR3 is TGTGCCAGCAGTTACTCGGGACTTCTCTACGAGCAGTACTTC.

This sequence joins TRBV5-1 and TRBJ2-2; D unclear. Trimming pared 0 bases from V and 5 bases from J, leaving 11 bases between. Germline CDR1 SGHRS, CDR2 YFSETQ. CDR3 size: 15 residues. CDR3 coding DNA: TGCGCCAGCAGCTTGGATAGCTCCGGGACCGGGGAGCTGTTTTTT. It yields the protein CASSLDSSGTGELFF.

The V gene is TRBV27, the J gene TRBJ2-1, with D tentatively TRBD2 (5 bases). Germline values: CDR1 MNHEY, CDR2 SMNVEV (reference sequence). The CDR3 extends over 15 amino acids. V lost 5 bases and J lost 4, with 15 bases in between. Written as DNA, the CDR3 is TGTGCCAGCAGTCCCCCGAGGGCCCTGTACAATGAGCAGTTCTTC. As protein: CASSPPRALYNEQFF.

The V call is TRBV4-1, the J call TRBJ2-3; 8 bases fit TRBD2. The germline CDR1 and CDR2 sequences are MGHRA and YSYEKL. V lost 4 bases to trimming and J lost 6 bases; unmatched junction nucleotides: 9. The CDR3 sequence is 15 residues long. The CDR3 protein is CASSLTGLGADTQYF. CDR3 in DNA: TGCGCCAGCAGCCTCACGGGACTAGGGGCCGATACGCAGTATTTT.

The rearrangement joins TRBV9 to TRBJ1-6; D is perhaps TRBD1 (6 bases). V gave up 0 bases and J gave up 7 bases, with 11 bases separating them. CDR1 is SGDLS, CDR2 YYNGEE, per germline. The CDR3 is 15 amino acids. The CDR3 loop is CASSVGGQMNSPLHF. Written as DNA, the CDR3 is TGTGCCAGCAGCGTAGGTGGACAGATGAATTCACCCCTCCACTTT. The full variable domain, its missing parts supplied by reference TRBV9 and TRBJ1-6, is DSGVTQTPKHLITATGQRVTLRCSPRSGDLSVYWYQQSLDQGLQFLIQYYNGEERAKGNILERFSAQQFPDLHSELNLSSLELGDSALYFCASSVGGQMNSPLHFGNGTRLTVT.

The chain links TRBV30 to TRBJ1-5; D is unclear. The V end lost 1 base, the J end lost 5 bases, and 12 bases lay between the germline ends. This CDR3 has 14 amino acids. Germline CDR1 GTSNPN, CDR2 SVGIG (reference sequence). Here the CDR3 reads CAWSAGVGDQPQHF. In DNA, the CDR3 is TGTGCCTGGAGTGCGGGTGTCGGAGATCAGCCCCAGCATTTT. The whole variable domain, remainder taken from reference TRBV30 and TRBJ1-5, is SQTIHQWPATLVQPVGSPLSLECTVEGTSNPNLYWYRQAAGRGLQLLFYSVGIGQISSEVPQNLSASRPQDRQFILSSKKLLLSDSGFYLCAWSAGVGDQPQHFGDGTRLSIL.

This chain's CDR3 is CASSQGWGAGNTIYF. For the CDR3, the DNA is TGTGCCAGCAGCCAAGGTTGGGGGGCTGGAAACACCATATATTTT. V and J are TRBV6-5 and TRBJ1-3; the D gene is possibly TRBD1 (5 bases). The CDR3 sequence is 15 residues long. Germline lookup yields CDR1 MNHEY and CDR2 SVGAGI. The germline V and J ends were trimmed by 6 bases and 2 bases, with 14 bases remaining between them.

The chain has TRBV13 and TRBJ2-4; D ambiguous. The germline V gene encodes CDR1 PRHDT and CDR2 FYEKMQ (reference sequence). The CDR3 consists of 15 residues. The V end was cut by 5 bases, the J end by 7 bases, with 18 bases between. CDR3 nucleotide sequence: TGTGCCAGCAGCAGGTCGACTGAGTTGTCGAACATTCAGTACTTC. Translating gives CASSRSTELSNIQYF. The entire variable domain, with the rest obtained from reference TRBV13 and TRBJ2-4, is as follows: AAGVIQSPRHLIKEKRETATLKCYPIPRHDTVYWYQQGPGQDPQFLISFYEKMQSDKGSIPDRFSAQQFSDYHSELNMSSLELGDSALYFCASSRSTELSNIQYFGAGTRLSVL.

The chain joins TRBV7-8 to TRBJ2-1, with D unclear. Germline loops: CDR1 SGHVS, CDR2 FQNEAQ. V shed 5 bases and J shed 4 bases, with 6 bases lying between them. The CDR3 runs 12 residues. CDR3 amino acids: CASSPVYNEQFF. The CDR3 bases are TGTGCCAGCAGCCCGGTTTACAATGAGCAGTTCTTC. The full variable domain, rest sourced from reference TRBV7-8 and TRBJ2-1, is GAGVSQSPRYKVAKRGQDVALRCDPISGHVSLFWYQQALGQGPEFLTYFQNEAQLDKSGLPSDRFFAERPEGSVSTLKIQRTQQEDSAVYLCASSPVYNEQFFGPGTRLTVL.

The chain combines TRBV6-5 with TRBJ2-1, with D possibly being TRBD1 (6 bases). V was trimmed by 4 bases and J by 4 bases, leaving 14 bases between them. The CDR3 totals 15 residues. Germline CDR1 is MNHEY and CDR2 is SVGAGI. The CDR3 loop is CASSFSRGSYNEQFF. DNA for the CDR3: TGTGCCAGCAGTTTCTCCAGGGGTTCTTACAATGAGCAGTTCTTC.

V and J are TRBV5-1 and TRBJ2-3; 9 bases fit TRBD2. The germline V gene has CDR1 SGHRS and CDR2 YFSETQ. V lost 4 bases to trimming and J lost 1 base; unmatched junction nucleotides: 4. The CDR3 is 15 residues long. CDR3 sequence: CASSVSGGRTDTQYF. CDR3 nucleotide sequence: TGCGCCAGCAGCGTTAGCGGGGGACGCACAGATACGCAGTATTTT.

This sequence joins TRBV28 and TRBJ1-1; the match to TRBD1 covers 9 bases. Per the germline V gene, CDR1 is MDHEN and CDR2 is SYDVKM. The length of the CDR3 is 16 residues. V was pared by 5 bases and J by 6 bases, with 13 bases of the junction left unmatched. The chain's CDR3 is CASSGGGTGNAPEAFF. The CDR3 coding sequence is TGTGCCAGCAGTGGGGGAGGGACAGGGAATGCCCCTGAAGCTTTCTTT.

The chain employs TRBV13 and TRBJ2-5; perhaps TRBD2 as D (7 bases). This CDR3 contains 16 residues. V was clipped by 4 bases and J by 3 bases, with 18 bases between them. Germline CDR1 and CDR2: PRHDT and FYEKMQ (reference sequence). CDR3 protein: CASSSRGGNREETQYF. The CDR3 DNA sequence: TGTGCCAGCAGCTCGAGGGGGGGGAATAGGGAAGAGACCCAGTACTTC.

The chain is built from TRBV7-3 and TRBJ2-1; D possibly corresponds to TRBD2 (6 bases). The CDR3 is made up of 15 amino acids. In germline, CDR1 is SGHTA, CDR2 FQGTGA. V was cut by 1 base and J by 8 bases, with 15 bases left in between. CDR3 protein: CASSLIGGDFDEQFF. DNA for the CDR3: TGTGCCAGCAGCTTAATTGGAGGGGATTTTGATGAGCAGTTCTTC.